This is a list of T cell receptor beta chains from one sample in a study of T cells in Graves' hyperthyroidism and ophthalmopathy. MiXCR was run by TCRdb on the multiplex PCR reads, yielding one entry per CDR3 protein. The profile covers 300,000 to 450,000 distinct CDR3 sequences, with approximately 13% appearing a single time and roughly 8.3% taken by the ten largest. Sequenced: blood. The origin of the receptors is a woman in her late teens or twenties with Graves' hyperthyroidism. Both conserved end residues are trimmed from each CDR3.

J: TRBJ1-3
V: TRBV15
CDR3: ATSEGRGNTIY

J: TRBJ1-6
V: TRBV27
CDR3: ASSLASSYNSPLH

J: TRBJ2-5
V: TRBV10-3
CDR3: AISVAGEGKTQY

J: TRBJ1-2
V: TRBV7-9
CDR3: ASSLIGTGYGYT

J: TRBJ1-2
V: TRBV14
CDR3: ASSQVTGNYGYT

J: TRBJ2-1
V: TRBV5-1
CDR3: ASSFLRTGAPGDEQF

J: TRBJ2-7
V: TRBV2
CDR3: ASTEEQGPYEQY

J: TRBJ2-7
V: TRBV11-2
CDR3: ASRGVGTGSYEQY

J: TRBJ2-5
V: TRBV2
CDR3: ASSEDSRTETQY

J: TRBJ1-2
V: TRBV29-1
CDR3: SVETGSYGYT

J: TRBJ2-1
V: TRBV12-3/TRBV12-4
CDR3: ASRGTAGYNEQF

J: TRBJ1-3
V: TRBV20-1
CDR3: SARMTSGEY

J: TRBJ1-6
V: TRBV11-2
CDR3: ASSLDLGTGLSPLH

J: TRBJ2-5
V: TRBV6-2/TRBV6-3
CDR3: ASRPPGLAGGAETQY

J: TRBJ2-2
V: TRBV7-9
CDR3: ASSSDEIRGSSTGELF

J: TRBJ2-7
V: TRBV6-1
CDR3: ASTPQGGPYEQY

J: TRBJ2-1
V: TRBV7-6
CDR3: ASSLTDSLQF

J: TRBJ2-5
V: TRBV9
CDR3: ASSGDGTSLLETQY

J: TRBJ2-1
V: TRBV9
CDR3: ASSVGLAGVDEQF

J: TRBJ1-2
V: TRBV15
CDR3: ATSQGDYGYT

J: TRBJ2-1
V: TRBV7-9
CDR3: ASSLSQGYEQF

J: TRBJ2-2
V: TRBV7-3
CDR3: ASSFKDRLAGELF

J: TRBJ1-2
V: TRBV7-8
CDR3: ASSPSWEGYGYT

J: TRBJ2-3
V: TRBV5-1
CDR3: ASKREGPGDTQY

J: TRBJ2-7
V: TRBV7-2
CDR3: ASRPPSGSSYEQY

J: TRBJ1-6
V: TRBV6-1
CDR3: ASSYGDSYSSYNSPLH

J: TRBJ1-4
V: TRBV14
CDR3: ASSPRGATNEKLF

J: TRBJ2-5
V: TRBV4-3
CDR3: ASSQDLLGGPPQETQY

J: TRBJ2-7
V: TRBV20-1
CDR3: SARVEGVQSSYEQY

J: TRBJ2-3
V: TRBV12-3/TRBV12-4
CDR3: ASSHPGGPTDTQY

J: TRBJ2-1
V: TRBV7-2
CDR3: ASSRQTDYNEQF

J: TRBJ2-7
V: TRBV11-2
CDR3: ATSRDSYEQY

J: TRBJ1-1
V: TRBV5-1
CDR3: ASSPGPGGNTEAF

J: TRBJ2-7
V: TRBV30
CDR3: AWEDRDKYEQY

J: TRBJ2-6
V: TRBV29-1
CDR3: SKLGILAADSGANVLT

J: TRBJ2-7
V: TRBV20-1
CDR3: SARDLAGTYEQY

J: TRBJ2-3
V: TRBV20-1
CDR3: SAVEKRGRDTQY

J: TRBJ2-7
V: TRBV28
CDR3: ASRTGGTTYEQY

J: TRBJ1-2
V: TRBV10-3
CDR3: AISDGQIYGYT

J: TRBJ2-1
V: TRBV19
CDR3: ASDRGLGNEQF

J: TRBJ2-6
V: TRBV27
CDR3: ASSLWGLPGANVLT

J: TRBJ2-6
V: TRBV29-1
CDR3: SVVGGSGANVLT

J: TRBJ1-1
V: TRBV3-1
CDR3: ASSQDLGTQAF

J: TRBJ1-5
V: TRBV14
CDR3: ASSLMPRSNQPQH

J: TRBJ2-2
V: TRBV9
CDR3: ASSVLQGPTGELF

J: TRBJ1-2
V: TRBV2
CDR3: ARRQGSYGYT

J: TRBJ2-1
V: TRBV10-3
CDR3: AISESRGAGNEQF

J: TRBJ2-5
V: TRBV10-3
CDR3: AISRGARETQY

J: TRBJ1-1
V: TRBV6-1
CDR3: ASNPAGGRRDTEAF

J: TRBJ1-2
V: TRBV7-9
CDR3: ASSLGGQETAEIIGYT

J: TRBJ2-3
V: TRBV7-2
CDR3: ASSSQPGPDTQY

J: TRBJ2-3
V: TRBV2
CDR3: ASRAGVGTDTQY

J: TRBJ2-7
V: TRBV12-3/TRBV12-4
CDR3: ASRSLAYEQY

J: TRBJ2-5
V: TRBV9
CDR3: ASSVGVAGLQETQY

J: TRBJ2-1
V: TRBV9
CDR3: ASSGQGEGYNEQF